This T cell receptor (beta chain) was found in a study of Ad26.COV2.S vaccination and SARS-CoV-2 variants. Study in general: Participants got Ad26.COV2.S intramuscularly, once or twice 56 days apart.

Data came from immunoSEQ multiplex PCR; TCRdb stores just in-frame clones and leaves some out. The repertoire has 440,000 or so clones, about 89% of them found once; the top ten carry about 1.7%. The treatment is: 15 to 20 received Ad26.COV2.S at low or high dose, single or two shots; about 5 received placebo; per-sample allocation not given. Collection of the samples took place on day 63 after the first injection of vaccine or placebo. Spike of the Wuhan-strain SARS-CoV-2 was expressed by an Ad26 vector, which formed the vaccine. The V gene's germline CDR1 is SGHRS and CDR2 YFSETQ. J gave up 5 bases and V 4 bases, and 17 bases lay outside the gene matches. The CDR3 consists of 17 residues. Comment on this clone: Its cognate antigen is unknown. Other DNA sequences in the sample encode the same CDR3.

The study's findings and limits: There was a possibility that the TCR breadth and depth analyses underestimated total T cell responses.

The origin of this receptor is a person aged 18-60 years who received the Ad26.COV2.S COVID-19 vaccine or a placebo. Sequences were derived from peripheral blood, sampled in a trial of Ad26.COV2.S vaccine versus placebo. This chain links TRBV5-1 with TRBJ2-7; 8 nucleotides match TRBD2. The CDR3 DNA is TGCGCCAGCAGCATATCAACGCTAGCGGGCCTAAGGAACGAGCAGTACTTC. It encodes CASSISTLAGLRNEQYF.